The following is a T cell receptor (beta chain) sequence with its context. Germline and junction disagree at one end, which may indicate a read error. This CDR3 spans 12 amino acids. The germline CDR1 and CDR2 sequences are SGHAT and FQNNGV. Preparing the TCRbeta library involved the use of unique molecular identifiers. Via MiXCR, TCRdb re-called the PCR reads, giving one row per CDR3 protein. The sample has over 550,000 distinct CDR3 sequences, roughly 10% seen once. This entry belongs to a study of T-cell reconstitution after alpha-beta-depleted transplantation in children. Sequences were derived from PBMCs from the stem cell graft donor, sampled from the stem cell graft. The rearrangement uses TRBV11-2 and TRBJ2-7, with D unclear. This TCR was sampled from a human donor who donated a stem cell graft to a child with acute myeloid leukemia. This CDR3 reads CTSSPASWEQYF. Here the CDR3 DNA reads TGTACCAGCAGTCCTGCGAGTTGGGAGCAGTACTTC.